What follows describes a single T cell receptor beta chain. This sample is drawn from a study of blood T cell repertoires in COVID-19. Authors' processing steps: Reference gene primer amplification gave nucleated cell count estimates. Method: immunoSEQ multiplex PCR; TCRdb's copy keeps in-frame clones and lacks some. V and J calls and clone size are those listed in that table; D and trimming were worked out from the DNA. The sample consists of around 200,000 clones, 84% of them appearing once. This CDR3 is built from 13 residues. After removal of 0 bases from V and 7 bases from J, the junction contained 1 base not matched to a gene.

The sequence derives from a human donor in a cohort sampled during active COVID-19. V is TRBV12-3 or TRBV12-4 and J is TRBJ1-2; 8 bases align to TRBD1. Material: peripheral blood. In nucleotides, the CDR3 is TGTGCCAGCAGTTTAGCCGACAGGGGTGGCTACACCTTC. Translated: CASSLADRGGYTF.